This paragraph reports one T cell receptor (beta chain). Its matching antigen is unknown. V dropped 3 bases and J dropped 1 base, with 9 bases sitting between them. Germline-derived CDR1 and CDR2 are DFQATT and SNEGSKA (reference sequence). This CDR3 spans 14 amino acids. This record comes from a study of T cell repertoires in cytomegalovirus infection. The overall study: CMV infection and matching HLA type were both indicated by public TCR beta signatures.

A single record per CDR3 protein comes from TCRdb applying MiXCR to the reads. The sample records around 260,000 distinct CDR3 sequences, around 25% being singletons. Study-wide findings and caveats: The study identified carriers of CMV plus the relevant HLA from cumulative public TCR beta family frequency. The ex vivo response was dominated by HLA-C-restricted CMV-specific TCR beta clonotypes.

The sample consisted of PBMCs. The receptor's source is a human donor in good health (CMV status not recorded). Some clones in this sample may be carry-over from other donors' samples. This chain connects TRBV20-1 to TRBJ2-2; D is perhaps TRBD2 (5 bases). CDR3 nucleotides: TGCAGTGCTAGGTCAGGAGGGAACACCGGGGAGCTGTTTTTT. Translating gives CSARSGGNTGELFF.